This T cell receptor (beta chain) was observed in a study of response to subunit inactivated influenza vaccine. With respect to this clonotype: Its antigen is not identified.

Study-level results: A suggestion made by the authors is that each seasonal influenza vaccination recruits few new T cells.

TCRdb recomputed calls from the RT-PCR reads with MiXCR, one row per CDR3 protein. The sample includes hundreds of thousands of distinct CDR3 sequences, 18% of them seen just once. This receptor was taken from a man between 50 and 59 years old who received an inactivated influenza vaccine. This specimen consisted of PBMCs from blood, obtained about 5 days after vaccination.

DNA of the CDR3: TGTGCCATCACGGCCGGGACTCCTTACAATGAGCAGTTCTTC. Its protein product is CAITAGTPYNEQFF. V gene TRBV12-3 or TRBV12-4 combines with J gene TRBJ2-1, with D possibly TRBD2 on 6 matching bases. This CDR3 has 14 residues. Between the trimmed V and J ends, which lost 10 bases and 4 bases, there was a span of 17 bases.